One and the same sample provided the 12 T cell receptor beta chains below, sequenced in a study of T cell repertoires in cytomegalovirus infection. Using its own MiXCR run on the reads, TCRdb lists one record per CDR3 protein. Here the sample spans approximately 180,000 distinct CDR3 sequences, less than 9.5% being singletons. Sequences were obtained from PBMCs. The receptor source for this set is a human donor in good health (CMV status not recorded). Some clones in this sample may be carry-over from other donors' samples.

This CDR3 is CASSSSETADNGYTF. As DNA, the CDR3 is TGTGCCAGCAGCTCCTCTGAGACAGCAGATAATGGCTACACCTTC. The J gene is TRBJ1-2, the V gene TRBV7-9; tentatively, D is TRBD1 (5 bases). V dropped 4 bases and J dropped 6 bases, with 18 bases sitting between them. From germline, CDR1 is SEHNR and CDR2 FQNEAQ (reference sequence). The CDR3 has 15 amino acids.

V is TRBV14 and J is TRBJ1-2, with TRBD1 matching 8 bases. Germline assignment: CDR1 SGHDN and CDR2 FVKESK. V dropped 3 bases and J dropped 4; count of bases not matched to a gene: 4. The CDR3 is 14 residues long. CDR3 nucleotide sequence: TGTGCCAGCAGCCAGGCAACAGGGGGCTATGGCTACACCTTC. Translated: CASSQATGGYGYTF.

The V call is TRBV20-1, the J call TRBJ1-1; D is unclear. The CDR3 has 14 residues. Germline V gene data show CDR1 as DFQATT and CDR2 as SNEGSKA (reference sequence). The V and J ends lost 3 bases and 2 bases respectively, with 13 bases between them. CDR3: CSASPPAGNTEAFF. The CDR3 DNA is TGCAGTGCTAGTCCCCCCGCAGGAAACACTGAAGCTTTCTTT.

This clonotype was counted only a few times. The chain has TRBV4-3 and TRBJ2-5; D perhaps matches TRBD2 (6 bases). The CDR3 extends over 14 amino acids. With 0 bases removed from V and 7 bases from J, the gap between germline ends came to 12 bases. CDR1 and CDR2 from the germline V gene are LGHNA and YSLEER. In DNA form, the CDR3 reads TGCGCCAGCAGCCAAGATCGTGGGGAGGCGACCCAGTACTTC. It translates to CASSQDRGEATQYF.

This clonotype occurred many times. The gene calls are TRBV7-2 and TRBJ1-2, with D perhaps matching TRBD1 (5 bases). Germline CDR1 is SGHTA and CDR2 is FQGNSA. This CDR3 is 13 amino acids long. V gave up 5 bases and J gave up 7 bases, with 14 bases separating them. CDR3 residues: CASSLTVPGGYTF. In nucleotides, the CDR3 is TGTGCCAGCAGCCTGACAGTCCCCGGTGGCTACACCTTC.

This chain joins TRBV2 and TRBJ1-4; D uncertain. Trimming cost V 5 bases and J 5 bases, with 9 bases left between them. In germline, CDR1 is SNHLY, CDR2 FYNNEI. This CDR3 has 13 amino acids. CDR3: CASSRWENEKLFF. The CDR3 nucleotides are TGTGCCAGCAGTCGTTGGGAGAATGAAAAACTGTTTTTT. Filled out from reference TRBV2 and TRBJ1-4, the complete variable domain reads EPEVTQTPSHQVTQMGQEVILRCVPISNHLYFYWYRQILGQKVEFLVSFYNNEISEKSEIFDDQFSVERPDGSNFTLKIRSTKLEDSAMYFCASSRWENEKLFFGSGTQLSVL.

This clonotype was recorded many times. The V gene is TRBV11-2, the J gene TRBJ2-6, with 9 bases matching TRBD1. The germline V gene encodes CDR1 SGHAT and CDR2 FQNNGV. V shed 5 bases, J shed 0 bases, and the junction held 8 bases outside the gene matches. The CDR3 has 18 amino acids. CDR3 DNA: TGTGCCAGCAGCGGTTTGACAGGGGGTTTCTCTGGGGCCAACGTCCTGACTTTC. Translated, it gives CASSGLTGGFSGANVLTF.

This clonotype was observed many times. The V gene is TRBV7-8, the J gene TRBJ1-6; tentative D call: TRBD1 (5 bases). Germline lookup yields CDR1 SGHVS and CDR2 FQNEAQ. Trimming stripped 5 bases from V and 9 bases from J, with 20 bases between. This CDR3 contains 16 residues. This CDR3 reads CASSDRGGVRVSPLHF. CDR3 in DNA: TGTGCCAGCAGCGACCGGGGGGGGGTACGGGTTTCACCCCTCCACTTT.

V gene TRBV19 combines with J gene TRBJ2-1, with D perhaps TRBD2 (5 bases). The V gene lost 7 bases and the J gene lost 0 bases, with 13 bases spanning the gap. The CDR3 is 15 residues long. CDR1 is LNHDA and CDR2 is SQIVND in the germline V gene (reference sequence). CDR3 sequence (DNA): TGTGCCAGTAACAATAGAGGGAGCTCCTACAATGAGCAGTTCTTC. The encoded protein is CASNNRGSSYNEQFF.

This clonotype was seen at least ten times. This sequence joins TRBV29-1 and TRBJ1-2; D is ambiguous. The germline V and J ends were trimmed by 0 bases and 6 bases, with 17 bases remaining between them. The germline V gene has CDR1 SQVTM and CDR2 ANQGSEA. The CDR3 is 15 amino acids. In DNA form, the CDR3 reads TGCAGCGTTGAAGATTTTATCGGTATCCGACATGGCTACACCTTC. Residues: CSVEDFIGIRHGYTF.

This clonotype has ten or more counts. V and J are TRBV7-2 and TRBJ2-3; D is unclear. Germline values: CDR1 SGHTA, CDR2 FQGNSA. The ends were cut back, 2 bases at V and 2 bases at J, with 14 bases in the middle. This CDR3 spans 16 amino acids. CDR3 coding DNA: TGTGCCAGCAGCTTATCTTTTTGGCTAGACACAGATACGCAGTATTTT. Its protein is CASSLSFWLDTDTQYF.

The chain employs TRBV6-5 and TRBJ2-7; 12 nucleotides agree with TRBD2. The CDR3 consists of 15 residues. The V gene end was trimmed by 6 bases and the J gene end by 1 base; junction bases not matched to a gene: 4. Per germline, CDR1 MNHEY and CDR2 SVGAGI. CDR3 region: CASRSTSGRSYEQYF. The CDR3 DNA follows: TGTGCCAGCAGATCTACTAGCGGGAGGTCCTACGAGCAGTACTTC.